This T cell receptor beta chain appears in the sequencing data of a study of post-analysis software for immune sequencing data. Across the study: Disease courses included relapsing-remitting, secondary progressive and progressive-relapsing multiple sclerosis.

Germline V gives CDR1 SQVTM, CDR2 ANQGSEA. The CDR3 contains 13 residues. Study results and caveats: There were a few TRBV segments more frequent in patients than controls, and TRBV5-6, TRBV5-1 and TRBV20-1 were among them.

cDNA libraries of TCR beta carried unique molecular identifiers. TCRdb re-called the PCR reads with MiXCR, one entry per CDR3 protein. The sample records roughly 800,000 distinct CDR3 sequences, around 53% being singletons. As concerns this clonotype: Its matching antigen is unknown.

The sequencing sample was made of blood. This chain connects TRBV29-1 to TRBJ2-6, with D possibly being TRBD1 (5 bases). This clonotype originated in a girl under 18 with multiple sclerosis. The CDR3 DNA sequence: TGCGGCGCAGGGATGCTTGGGGCCAACGTCCTGACTTTC. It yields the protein CGAGMLGANVLTF.